Below are 22 T cell receptor beta chains sequenced from a single sample in a study of radiotherapy plus CTLA-4 blockade in lung cancer. Sequencing was performed with immunoSEQ multiplex PCR; in TCRdb, only in-frame clones are kept and a portion is missing. The sample carries approximately 97,000 clones, around 82% recorded once. The specimen was peripheral blood, collected from a patient treated with radiotherapy plus ipilimumab. All receptors come from a human donor with non-small cell lung cancer who had stable disease on radiotherapy plus ipilimumab.

This chain joins TRBV5-4 and TRBJ2-7; D gene unclear. Trimming left V 4 bases short and J 3 bases short, with 17 bases between. Germline V gene data show CDR1 as SGHNT and CDR2 as YYREEE (reference sequence). CDR3 length: 15 residues. This chain's CDR3 is CASSLGQIPRYEQYF. CDR3 nucleotides: TGTGCCAGCAGCCTGGGTCAGATACCCCGCTACGAGCAGTACTTC.

The chain is built from TRBV5-6 and TRBJ1-1; D uncertain. V lost 3 bases to trimming and J lost 1 base, with 13 bases between them. This CDR3 contains 15 residues. Germline assignment: CDR1 SGHDT and CDR2 YYEEEE. CDR3: CASSSPARGNTEAFF. CDR3 bases: TGTGCCAGCAGCTCCCCGGCCCGGGGGAACACTGAAGCTTTCTTT.

This clone appeared a few times. The rearrangement uses TRBV2 and TRBJ2-3; D is uncertain. V was shortened by 4 bases and J by 2 bases, with 4 bases between the two germline ends. Germline CDR1 and CDR2: SNHLY and FYNNEI. The length of the CDR3 is 12 residues. CDR3 nucleotide sequence: TGTGCCAGCAGTGGGGTCACAGATACGCAGTATTTT. It is translated as CASSGVTDTQYF.

V gene TRBV7-6 combines with J gene TRBJ2-1; D is uncertain. The germline V gene encodes CDR1 SGHVS and CDR2 FNYEAQ. This CDR3 comprises 15 residues. The V end was cut by 5 bases, the J end by 3 bases, with 14 bases between. The CDR3 DNA is TGTGCCAGCAGCCCCATGGTGGGCGGCTACAATGAGCAGTTCTTC. Protein product: CASSPMVGGYNEQFF.

CDR3 protein: CASSLGTSGRAGELFF. The CDR3, as DNA: TGTGCCAGCAGCTTAGGGACTAGCGGGAGGGCCGGGGAGCTGTTTTTT. The chain is built from TRBV7-2 and TRBJ2-2; 15 bases map to TRBD2. The CDR3 length is 16 residues. Germline CDR1 SGHTA, CDR2 FQGNSA. The ends lost 1 base at V and 6 bases at J; junction bases unmatched: 0.

This clone was detected once. V is TRBV5-8 and J is TRBJ2-7; D uncertain. V was cut by 1 base and J by 4 bases, with 3 bases left in between. Germline values: CDR1 SGHTS, CDR2 YDEGEE. CDR3 length: 11 amino acids. The CDR3 DNA reads as TGTGCCAGCAGCTTGAAGTACGAGCAGTACTTC. This gives the protein CASSLKYEQYF.

The chain carries TRBV2 and TRBJ2-1; no clear D gene. Trimming left V 8 bases short and J 8 bases short, with 13 bases between. Germline CDR1 is SNHLY and CDR2 is FYNNEI. This CDR3 contains 12 residues. The CDR3 sequence is CASGRTSDEQFF. The CDR3 nucleotides read TGTGCCAGCGGTCGTACTTCAGATGAGCAGTTCTTC.

The chain is built from TRBV9 and TRBJ2-7; 9 bases line up with TRBD1. The CDR3 is 14 residues long. Trimming took 4 bases from V and 4 from J; bases not matched to a gene: 6. Germline V gene data show CDR1 as SGDLS and CDR2 as YYNGEE. The CDR3 DNA is TGTGCCAGCAGCCGACAGGGGGTACCTTACGAGCAGTACTTC. Amino acid sequence: CASSRQGVPYEQYF. Full variable domain (outside the CDR3, taken from reference TRBV9 and TRBJ2-7): DSGVTQTPKHLITATGQRVTLRCSPRSGDLSVYWYQQSLDQGLQFLIQYYNGEERAKGNILERFSAQQFPDLHSELNLSSLELGDSALYFCASSRQGVPYEQYFGPGTRLTVT.

This clone was detected only a few times. The genes are TRBV10-3 and TRBJ1-1; 7 bases agree with TRBD1. CDR3 length equals 15 residues. The V gene's germline CDR1 is ENHRY and CDR2 SYGVKD. V lost 10 bases and J lost 4; bases outside the gene matches: 15. The CDR3 is CATVGGLTGRTEAFF. DNA of the CDR3: TGTGCCACGGTAGGGGGCCTTACAGGGCGCACTGAAGCTTTCTTT.

The V and J genes are TRBV29-1 and TRBJ2-1; 10 bases are shared with TRBD2. Germline V CDR1 and CDR2: SQVTM, ANQGSEA. V dropped 4 bases and J dropped 4; count of bases not matched to a gene: 4. CDR3 length: 14 residues. The CDR3 is CSVASGGGYNEQFF. CDR3 coding DNA: TGCAGCGTTGCGAGCGGGGGGGGGTACAATGAGCAGTTCTTC.

This chain connects TRBV28 to TRBJ2-3; possibly TRBD1 for D (5 bases). The CDR3 sequence is 14 residues long. Germline CDR1 and CDR2: MDHEN and SYDVKM. V was trimmed by 6 bases and J by 5 bases, leaving 15 bases between them. The CDR3 DNA reads as TGTGCCAGCAGCCAGGTTGGGGCTATAGATACGCAGTATTTT. Its protein is CASSQVGAIDTQYF.

J is TRBJ1-1 and V is TRBV18; D unclear. The V end lost 3 bases, the J end lost 4 bases, and 12 bases lay between the germline ends. The CDR3 consists of 14 residues. Germline assignment: CDR1 KGHSH and CDR2 LQKENI. DNA for the CDR3: TGTGCCAGCTCACCGGATTTGGCAGCCACTGAAGCTTTCTTT. This codes for CASSPDLAATEAFF.

J is TRBJ2-1 and V is TRBV7-8; TRBD2 matches at 8 bases. V was pared by 1 base and J by 4 bases, with 3 bases of the junction left unmatched. Germline V lookup: CDR1 SGHVS, CDR2 FQNEAQ. CDR3 length: 15 amino acids. The CDR3 protein is CASSLVSGGYNEQFF. The CDR3 DNA reads TGTGCCAGCAGCTTAGTCAGCGGGGGTTACAATGAGCAGTTCTTC.

The chain couples TRBV5-1 to TRBJ2-2, with D perhaps matching TRBD1 or TRBD2 (5 bases each). This CDR3 spans 13 amino acids. Germline V gene data show CDR1 as SGHRS and CDR2 as YFSETQ. The ends were cut back, 4 bases at V and 7 bases at J, with 11 bases in the middle. The CDR3 here is CASSGDVFGELFF. The DNA for the CDR3 is TGCGCCAGCAGCGGGGACGTATTCGGGGAGCTGTTTTTT.

This chain joins TRBV29-1 and TRBJ1-2; possible D gene TRBD1, 6 bases. Trimming shortened V by 1 base and J by 0 bases, and 12 bases separated the two germline ends. Germline values: CDR1 SQVTM, CDR2 ANQGSEA. This CDR3 is 15 amino acids long. This CDR3 reads CSVEGRDTANYGYTF. The CDR3 region has the DNA TGCAGCGTTGAAGGTCGGGACACTGCTAACTATGGCTACACCTTC.

This chain links TRBV6-6 with TRBJ2-7; possible D gene TRBD2, 6 bases. The V and J ends lost 3 bases and 0 bases respectively, with 9 bases between them. CDR1 and CDR2 (germline): MNHNY, SVGAGI (reference sequence). This CDR3 has 14 amino acids. The CDR3 bases are TGTGCCAGCAGTTATGGAGGGTTCTCCTACGAGCAGTACTTC. Translation: CASSYGGFSYEQYF.

The chain has TRBV28 and TRBJ2-5; 8 bases agree with TRBD1. The J call is doubtful: the DNA matches TRBJ2-7 better. The CDR3 contains 15 residues. Germline CDR1 and CDR2: MDHEN and SYDVKM. The DNA of the CDR3 is TGTGCCAGCAGTTTCGCTCGGACAGGGATCTACGAGCAGTACTTC. Translating gives CASSFARTGIYEQYF.

The chain links TRBV28 to TRBJ2-3; 7 nucleotides match TRBD2. Losses at the gene ends were 10 bases for V and 3 bases for J; bases not matched to a gene: 13. Germline V CDR1 and CDR2: MDHEN, SYDVKM. CDR3 length: 15 residues. The CDR3 reads CATSLGGRDTDTQYF. CDR3 bases: TGTGCCACCTCCCTGGGCGGGAGAGATACAGATACGCAGTATTTT. Full variable domain (rest looked up from reference TRBV28 and TRBJ2-3): DVKVTQSSRYLVKRTGEKVFLECVQDMDHENMFWYRQDPGLGLRLIYFSYDVKMKEKGDIPEGYSVSREKKERFSLILESASTNQTSMYLCATSLGGRDTDTQYFGPGTRLTVL.

This clone was seen once. The gene calls are TRBV2 and TRBJ2-2; 9 nucleotides agree with TRBD2. This CDR3 contains 17 residues. V trimming: 4 bases; J trimming: 4 bases; junction bases outside the gene matches: 10. Germline loops: CDR1 SNHLY, CDR2 FYNNEI. CDR3 nucleotides: TGTGCCAGCAGTGTAGGAGCGGGAGGCTGGGGCACCGGGGAGCTGTTTTTT. Amino acids: CASSVGAGGWGTGELFF.

The rearrangement joins TRBV7-3 to TRBJ2-7, with a weak D call TRBD2 (5 bases). V was cut by 2 bases and J by 9 bases, with 20 bases left in between. Germline V gene sequence: CDR1 SGHTA, CDR2 FQGTGA. The CDR3 length is 15 residues. CDR3 region: CASSLSGPGVSAQYF. Here the CDR3 DNA reads TGTGCCAGCAGCTTATCCGGACCCGGTGTTAGCGCGCAGTACTTC.

The gene calls are TRBV9 and TRBJ2-1; no firm D call. Germline V gene lookup returns CDR1 SGDLS and CDR2 YYNGEE. The CDR3 sequence is 13 residues long. V shed 5 bases and J shed 5 bases, with 11 bases lying between them. CDR3 DNA sequence: TGTGCCAGCAGTCTCAAGGCGAACAATGAGCAGTTCTTC. Protein: CASSLKANNEQFF. Supplemented by reference TRBV9 and TRBJ2-1, the full variable domain reads DSGVTQTPKHLITATGQRVTLRCSPRSGDLSVYWYQQSLDQGLQFLIQYYNGEERAKGNILERFSAQQFPDLHSELNLSSLELGDSALYFCASSLKANNEQFFGPGTRLTVL.

This clone is a singleton in its sample. The chain combines TRBV7-3 with TRBJ2-1; 10 bases match TRBD2. The J segment lost 3 bases and the V segment lost 4 bases, leaving 3 bases of the junction unmatched. The CDR3 has 15 amino acids. Germline V gene data show CDR1 as SGHTA and CDR2 as FQGTGA. The CDR3 DNA is TGTGCCAGCAGCTCTAGCGGGGGTCTCTACAATGAGCAGTTCTTC. It yields the protein CASSSSGGLYNEQFF.